These 32 T cell receptor beta chains originate from one sample sequenced in a study of blood T cell repertoires in COVID-19. Data came from immunoSEQ multiplex PCR; TCRdb stores just in-frame clones and leaves some out. The repertoire holds fewer than 130,000 clones, with over 65% as singletons. Sequencing input: peripheral blood. These receptors were taken from a woman of 80 years or more with acute or convalescent COVID-19.

The rearrangement uses TRBV6-5 and TRBJ1-2, with D possibly matching TRBD1 (6 bases). Germline-derived CDR1 and CDR2 are MNHEY and SVGAGI. Between the trimmed V and J ends, which lost 6 bases and 5 bases, there was a span of 13 bases. This CDR3 region has 13 residues. CDR3 protein: CASSFGGGYGYTF. The CDR3 DNA sequence: TGTGCCAGCAGCTTTGGGGGCGGGTATGGCTACACCTTC.

The chain uses TRBV11-1 and TRBJ1-6, with D unclear. V was clipped by 3 bases and J by 7 bases, with 10 bases between them. This CDR3 spans 14 amino acids. Germline V lookup: CDR1 SGHAT, CDR2 FQDESV (reference sequence). DNA of the CDR3: TGTGCCAGCAGCTTTCAAAGTGAGAATTCACCCCTCCACTTT. It specifies CASSFQSENSPLHF.

The rearrangement uses TRBV28 and TRBJ2-1; 14 nucleotides match TRBD2. The germline V gene has CDR1 MDHEN and CDR2 SYDVKM. The CDR3 loop spans 16 amino acids. V was clipped by 4 bases and J by 9 bases; unmatched bases: 8. The chain's CDR3 is CASSYPGTSGRGEQFF. CDR3 bases: TGTGCCAGCAGTTACCCCGGGACTAGCGGGAGAGGTGAGCAGTTCTTC.

The gene calls are TRBV6-2 or TRBV6-3 and TRBJ2-1; the match to TRBD1 covers 9 bases. Germline lookup yields CDR1 MNHEY and CDR2 SVGEGT. Trimming at V came to 6 bases and at J to 3 bases, leaving 6 bases not matched to a gene. The CDR3 sequence is 15 residues long. The DNA for the CDR3 is TGTGCCAGCAGCACGGGACAGGGTAACTACAATGAGCAGTTCTTC. Translating gives CASSTGQGNYNEQFF.

The genes are TRBV5-4 and TRBJ2-6; D not resolved. V lost 4 bases and J lost 0, with 8 bases in between. The CDR3 is 15 residues long. Germline V gene lookup returns CDR1 SGHNT and CDR2 YYREEE (reference sequence). The CDR3 DNA reads as TGTGCCAGCAGCGTGTTATTCTCTGGGGCCAACGTCCTGACTTTC. Its protein is CASSVLFSGANVLTF.

This clone was seen only a few times. The rearrangement uses TRBV6-2 or TRBV6-3 and TRBJ2-2; a weak D match, TRBD1 (5 bases). V lost 2 bases and J lost 2, with 12 bases in between. The V gene's germline CDR1 is MNHEY and CDR2 SVGEGT. This CDR3 has 16 amino acids. CDR3 sequence: CASSYIPGYNTGELFF. CDR3 nucleotides: TGTGCCAGCAGTTACATCCCAGGGTATAACACCGGGGAGCTGTTTTTT.

This clone was seen a handful of times. The chain has TRBV7-9 and TRBJ1-2; no clear D. CDR1 is SEHNR and CDR2 is FQNEAQ in the germline V gene (reference sequence). Trimming shortened V by 1 base and J by 0 bases, and 6 bases separated the two germline ends. This CDR3 has 14 amino acids. The CDR3 reads CASSLVSANYGYTF. CDR3 DNA: TGTGCCAGCAGCTTAGTGTCAGCTAACTATGGCTACACCTTC. Supplemented by reference TRBV7-9 and TRBJ1-2, the full variable domain reads DTGVSQNPRHKITKRGQNVTFRCDPISEHNRLYWYRQTLGQGPEFLTYFQNEAQLEKSRLLSDRFSAERPKGSFSTLEIQRTEQGDSAMYLCASSLVSANYGYTFGSGTRLTVV.

This clone was detected a few times. The chain couples TRBV29-1 to TRBJ2-3; 7 positions match TRBD2. The CDR3 has 15 amino acids. CDR1 SQVTM and CDR2 ANQGSEA come from the germline V gene. With V trimmed by 6 bases and J by 5 bases, 14 bases remained unmatched. CDR3 region: CSVEPGLPAKDTQYF. The CDR3 coding sequence is TGCAGCGTGGAACCGGGACTACCAGCGAAAGATACGCAGTATTTT.

The chain is built from TRBV18 and TRBJ2-7; D may be TRBD2 (5 bases). This CDR3 contains 12 residues. The germline V and J ends were trimmed by 5 bases and 6 bases, with 11 bases remaining between them. Germline loops: CDR1 KGHSH, CDR2 LQKENI. In DNA form, the CDR3 reads TGTGCCAGCTCAGTGAGGGCTTTCGAGCAGTACTTC. The encoded protein is CASSVRAFEQYF.

The V gene is TRBV9, the J gene TRBJ2-3; no firm D call. Trimming left V 4 bases short and J 5 bases short, with 14 bases between. The CDR3 runs 14 residues. The germline gives CDR1 SGDLS, CDR2 YYNGEE. The CDR3 here is CASSPRLVGDTQYF. Written as DNA, the CDR3 is TGTGCCAGCAGCCCGCGGTTGGTGGGAGATACGCAGTATTTT. Full variable domain (remainder filled in from reference TRBV9 and TRBJ2-3): DSGVTQTPKHLITATGQRVTLRCSPRSGDLSVYWYQQSLDQGLQFLIQYYNGEERAKGNILERFSAQQFPDLHSELNLSSLELGDSALYFCASSPRLVGDTQYFGPGTRLTVL.

This rearrangement joins TRBV18 to TRBJ2-6, with D perhaps matching TRBD2 (5 bases). This CDR3 has 20 residues. The germline V gene encodes CDR1 KGHSH and CDR2 LQKENI. V gave up 6 bases and J gave up 2 bases, with 26 bases separating them. CDR3 loop: CASSATRYTAVNTGANVLTF. CDR3 nucleotides: TGTGCCAGCTCGGCTACCAGGTACACAGCGGTCAATACTGGGGCCAACGTCCTGACTTTC.

The rearrangement uses TRBV15 and TRBJ1-5; 12 bases match TRBD1. V shed 4 bases and J 1 base; nucleotides not matched to a gene: 11. CDR3 length: 19 amino acids. Germline CDR1 and CDR2: LNHNV and YYDKDF (reference sequence). CDR3 sequence (DNA): TGTGCCACCAGCAACGGACCGGGACAGGGGGCTTTAAGCAATCAGCCCCAGCATTTT. Translating gives CATSNGPGQGALSNQPQHF.

As regards this clone: The sample holds other DNA sequences that translate to the same CDR3. The V and J genes are TRBV19 and TRBJ2-2; 10 positions match TRBD1. The CDR3 loop spans 14 amino acids. V dropped 8 bases and J dropped 5; count of bases not matched to a gene: 5. Germline CDR1 reads LNHDA; CDR2 reads SQIVND (reference sequence). CDR3 sequence reads: CASGRDRGTGELFF. DNA of the CDR3: TGTGCCAGTGGCCGGGACAGGGGAACCGGGGAGCTGTTTTTT.

V and J are TRBV29-1 and TRBJ2-7; tentatively, D is TRBD2 (5 bases). The CDR3 runs to 12 residues. Trimming cost V 4 bases and J 1 base, with 8 bases left between them. In germline, CDR1 is SQVTM, CDR2 ANQGSEA. CDR3 DNA: TGCAGCGTTGCGCCGGGGTCCTACGAGCAGTACTTC. It yields the protein CSVAPGSYEQYF.

The chain recombines TRBV6-2 or TRBV6-3 with TRBJ2-7; TRBD1 agrees at 7 bases. The V gene's germline CDR1 is MNHEY and CDR2 SVGEGT. CDR3 length equals 14 residues. The ends lost 5 bases at V and 3 bases at J; junction bases unmatched: 7. In nucleotides, the CDR3 is TGTGCCAGCAGTACGTACAGGGGCCACTACGAGCAGTACTTC. Encoded protein: CASSTYRGHYEQYF.

The chain links TRBV6-5 to TRBJ1-2; the D is unclear. CDR3 length: 13 residues. Looked up from germline, CDR1 is MNHEY and CDR2 is SVGAGI. The germline V and J ends were trimmed by 7 bases and 8 bases, with 17 bases remaining between them. CDR3 DNA: TGTGCCAGCACTCCGGGAGGTTCCGGAGGCTACACCTTC. Its protein is CASTPGGSGGYTF.

J is TRBJ2-1 and V is TRBV7-6; D is possibly TRBD1 (5 bases). V was trimmed by 0 bases and J by 1 base, leaving 7 bases between them. CDR1 is SGHVS and CDR2 is FNYEAQ in the germline V gene. The CDR3 is 15 residues long. This chain's CDR3 is CASSLAQGSYNEQFF. Here the CDR3 DNA reads TGTGCCAGCAGCTTAGCGCAGGGTTCCTACAATGAGCAGTTCTTC. The variable domain in full, completed from reference TRBV7-6 and TRBJ2-1, reads GAGVSQSPRYKVTKRGQDVALRCDPISGHVSLYWYRQALGQGPEFLTYFNYEAQQDKSGLPNDRFSAERPEGSISTLTIQRTEQRDSAMYRCASSLAQGSYNEQFFGPGTRLTVL.

The chain employs TRBV11-3 and TRBJ2-5; 9 bases map to TRBD2. This CDR3 has 15 residues. CDR1 SGHNT and CDR2 YENEEA come from the germline V gene. Trimming took 1 base from V and 4 from J; bases not matched to a gene: 4. The CDR3 nucleotides read TGTGCCAGCAGCTTAGCTAGCGGGATTGGAGAGACCCAGTACTTC. It is translated as CASSLASGIGETQYF. Full variable domain (missing parts from reference TRBV11-3 and TRBJ2-5): EAGVVQSPRYKIIEKKQPVAFWCNPISGHNTLYWYLQNLGQGPELLIRYENEEAVDDSQLPKDRFSAERLKGVDSTLKIQPAELGDSAVYLCASSLASGIGETQYFGPGTRLLVL.

V gene TRBV9 combines with J gene TRBJ2-1; TRBD2 aligns across 8 bases. Germline lookup yields CDR1 SGDLS and CDR2 YYNGEE. V shed 3 bases, J shed 8 bases, and the junction held 4 bases outside the gene matches. The CDR3 sequence is 13 residues long. CDR3 amino acids: CASSGLAGHEQFF. CDR3 nucleotide sequence: TGTGCCAGCAGCGGGCTAGCGGGCCATGAGCAGTTCTTC. The full variable domain, its missing parts supplied by reference TRBV9 and TRBJ2-1, is DSGVTQTPKHLITATGQRVTLRCSPRSGDLSVYWYQQSLDQGLQFLIQYYNGEERAKGNILERFSAQQFPDLHSELNLSSLELGDSALYFCASSGLAGHEQFFGPGTRLTVL.

In its sample, this clone was seen many times. The CDR3 coding sequence is TGTGCCATCAGTGAGTTTCCCCAGGGGCAAAATCAGCCCCAGCATTTT. Its translation: CAISEFPQGQNQPQHF. V usage is TRBV10-3 and J usage is TRBJ1-5, with D possibly matching TRBD1 (6 bases). The V end was cut by 1 base, the J end by 4 bases, with 14 bases between. This CDR3 contains 16 residues. Germline V gene sequence: CDR1 ENHRY, CDR2 SYGVKD.

This chain connects TRBV4-3 to TRBJ2-7; 7 nucleotides match TRBD2. The germline V gene has CDR1 LGHNA and CDR2 YSLEER. The V and J ends lost 4 bases and 1 base, in that order; junction bases with no gene match: 13. The CDR3 extends over 17 amino acids. CDR3 coding DNA: TGCGCCAGCAGCCCCCACGGTTTCCCTAGCGGATCCTACGAGCAGTACTTC. It codes for CASSPHGFPSGSYEQYF.

This clone was seen only a few times. V gene TRBV5-8 combines with J gene TRBJ1-1; D might be TRBD1 (6 bases). V was shortened by 4 bases and J by 5 bases, with 18 bases between the two germline ends. CDR3 length: 15 residues. The germline CDR1 and CDR2 sequences are SGHTS and YDEGEE. CDR3 sequence (DNA): TGTGCCAGCAGCCGACTTTTACAGGGTGGGACTGAAGCTTTCTTT. Translated: CASSRLLQGGTEAFF. The full variable domain, in which reference TRBV5-8 and TRBJ1-1 provide the parts outside the CDR3, is EAGVTQSPTHLIKTRGQQATLRCSPISGHTSVYWYQQALGLGLQFLLWYDEGEERNRGNFPPRFSGRQFPNYSSELNVNALELEDSALYLCASSRLLQGGTEAFFGQGTRLTVV.

The rearrangement joins TRBV4-2 to TRBJ1-3, with no clear D. The length of the CDR3 is 14 residues. V shed 0 bases and J shed 5 bases, with 8 bases lying between them. Germline values: CDR1 LGHNA, CDR2 YNFKEQ. The CDR3 loop is CASSQEGRRNTIYF. The CDR3 DNA sequence: TGTGCCAGCAGCCAAGAGGGCCGGAGAAACACCATATATTTT.

The rearrangement links TRBV4-3 to TRBJ2-1; a weak D match, TRBD2 (5 bases). V was clipped by 3 bases and J by 7 bases, with 16 bases between them. Germline CDR1 LGHNA, CDR2 YSLEER. The CDR3 length is 15 residues. In DNA, the CDR3 is TGCGCCAGCAGCCAGACCCTCACTAGTTGGAATGAGCAGTTCTTC. Protein: CASSQTLTSWNEQFF.

The chain is built from TRBV6-1 and TRBJ1-4, with D possibly being TRBD1 (6 bases). CDR1 is MNHNS, CDR2 SASEGT, per germline. V lost 2 bases and J 7 bases, leaving 14 bases between the germline ends. The CDR3 sequence is 15 residues long. The CDR3 DNA follows: TGTGCCAGCAGTGAAATGGCAGGGGAGAGTGAAAAACTGTTTTTT. It specifies CASSEMAGESEKLFF.

V usage is TRBV28 and J usage is TRBJ2-7; TRBD2 matches 9 bases. J gave up 0 bases and V 3 bases, and 6 bases lay outside the gene matches. Per germline, CDR1 MDHEN and CDR2 SYDVKM. There are 16 residues in the CDR3. CDR3 bases: TGTGCCAGCAGTTTCCCTAGACTAGCGGCCTCCTACGAGCAGTACTTC. The encoded protein is CASSFPRLAASYEQYF. Complete variable domain (other parts from reference TRBV28 and TRBJ2-7): DVKVTQSSRYLVKRTGEKVFLECVQDMDHENMFWYRQDPGLGLRLIYFSYDVKMKEKGDIPEGYSVSREKKERFSLILESASTNQTSMYLCASSFPRLAASYEQYFGPGTRLTVT.

The rearrangement links TRBV7-6 to TRBJ1-6, with D tentatively TRBD1 (5 bases). CDR1 is SGHVS and CDR2 is FNYEAQ in the germline V gene. This CDR3 spans 15 amino acids. The V gene lost 5 bases and the J gene lost 6 bases, with 14 bases spanning the gap. For the CDR3, the DNA is TGTGCCAGCAGCCGAGCGATCAGGGCTAATTCACCCCTCCACTTT. Translating it yields CASSRAIRANSPLHF.

The rearrangement links TRBV5-1 to TRBJ1-1, with no clear D. V was trimmed by 0 bases and J by 7 bases, leaving 13 bases between them. This CDR3 comprises 14 residues. Germline CDR1 reads SGHRS; CDR2 reads YFSETQ. CDR3 region: CASSLDWLSVEAFF. DNA for the CDR3: TGCGCCAGCAGCTTGGATTGGCTCTCAGTTGAAGCTTTCTTT.

This clone is a singleton in its sample. The chain combines TRBV28 with TRBJ1-2, with 8 bases identical to TRBD1. CDR1 is MDHEN, CDR2 SYDVKM, per germline. Losses at the gene ends were 4 bases for V and 4 bases for J; bases not matched to a gene: 8. There are 15 residues in the CDR3. Here the CDR3 DNA reads TGTGCCAGCAGTTCTTGGACAGGGAGGGTCTATGGCTACACCTTC. Its translation: CASSSWTGRVYGYTF.

The V and J genes are TRBV7-9 and TRBJ2-2; possible D gene TRBD2, 7 bases. CDR3 size: 15 residues. V lost 3 bases, J lost 4 bases, and 12 bases lay in between. The germline gives CDR1 SEHNR, CDR2 FQNEAQ (reference sequence). CDR3 DNA: TGTGCCAGCAGCTTTTCGGGGGGCTTCACCGGGGAGCTGTTTTTT. Translated, it gives CASSFSGGFTGELFF. Complete variable domain (other parts from reference TRBV7-9 and TRBJ2-2): DTGVSQNPRHKITKRGQNVTFRCDPISEHNRLYWYRQTLGQGPEFLTYFQNEAQLEKSRLLSDRFSAERPKGSFSTLEIQRTEQGDSAMYLCASSFSGGFTGELFFGEGSRLTVL.

V and J are TRBV30 and TRBJ2-3; 9 positions agree with TRBD1. Germline lookup yields CDR1 GTSNPN and CDR2 SVGIG (reference sequence). Trimming removed 5 bases from V and 5 bases from J; junction bases left unmatched: 5. The CDR3 covers 13 residues. CDR3 protein: CAWDRTGEDTQYF. CDR3 coding DNA: TGTGCCTGGGACCGGACAGGGGAAGATACGCAGTATTTT.

This clone was seen once. The chain employs TRBV6-6 and TRBJ2-7; D gene unclear. Per the germline V gene, CDR1 is MNHNY and CDR2 is SVGAGI (reference sequence). This CDR3 has 11 residues. V was cut by 8 bases and J by 1 base, with 6 bases left in between. CDR3 sequence (DNA): TGTGCCAGCGGGCAGTCCTACGAGCAGTACTTC. Protein product: CASGQSYEQYF.